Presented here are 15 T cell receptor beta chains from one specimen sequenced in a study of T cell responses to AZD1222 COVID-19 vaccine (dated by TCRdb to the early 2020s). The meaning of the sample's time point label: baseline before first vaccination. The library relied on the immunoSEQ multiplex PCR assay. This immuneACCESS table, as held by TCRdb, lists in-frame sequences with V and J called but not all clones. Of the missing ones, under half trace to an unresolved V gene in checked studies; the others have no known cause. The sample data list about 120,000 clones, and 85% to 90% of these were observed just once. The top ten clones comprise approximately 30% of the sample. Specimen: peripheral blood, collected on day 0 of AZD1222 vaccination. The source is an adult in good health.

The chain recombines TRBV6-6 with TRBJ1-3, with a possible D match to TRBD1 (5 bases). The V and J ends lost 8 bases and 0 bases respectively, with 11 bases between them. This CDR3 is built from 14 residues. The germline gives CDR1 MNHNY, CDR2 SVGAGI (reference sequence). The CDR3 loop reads CASDNRNSGNTIYF. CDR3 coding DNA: TGTGCCAGCGACAACAGGAACTCTGGAAACACCATATATTTT.

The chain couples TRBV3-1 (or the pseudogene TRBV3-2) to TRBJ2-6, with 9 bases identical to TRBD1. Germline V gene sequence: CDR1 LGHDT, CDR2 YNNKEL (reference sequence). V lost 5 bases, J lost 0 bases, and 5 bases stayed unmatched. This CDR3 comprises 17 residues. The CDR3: CASSSGQGDSGANVLTF. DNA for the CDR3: TGTGCCAGCAGCTCGGGACAGGGTGACTCTGGGGCCAACGTCCTGACTTTC.

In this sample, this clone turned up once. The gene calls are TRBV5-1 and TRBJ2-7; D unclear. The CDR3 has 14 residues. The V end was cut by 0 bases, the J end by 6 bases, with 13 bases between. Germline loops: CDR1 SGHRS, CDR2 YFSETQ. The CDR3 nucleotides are TGCGCCAGCAGCTTGGGGTTGGAGCTCCGCGAGCAGTACTTC. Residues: CASSLGLELREQYF.

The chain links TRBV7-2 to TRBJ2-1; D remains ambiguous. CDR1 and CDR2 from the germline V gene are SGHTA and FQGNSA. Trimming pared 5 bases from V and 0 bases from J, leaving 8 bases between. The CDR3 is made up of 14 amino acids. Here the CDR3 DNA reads TGTGCCAGCAGCCCTCAATTCTCCTACAATGAGCAGTTCTTC. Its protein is CASSPQFSYNEQFF.

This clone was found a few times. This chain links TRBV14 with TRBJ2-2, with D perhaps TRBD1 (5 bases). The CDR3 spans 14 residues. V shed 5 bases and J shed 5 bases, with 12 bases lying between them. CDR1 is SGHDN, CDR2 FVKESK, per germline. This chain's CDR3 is CASSWGPRTGELFF. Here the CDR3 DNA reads TGTGCCAGCAGCTGGGGCCCGCGGACCGGGGAGCTGTTTTTT.

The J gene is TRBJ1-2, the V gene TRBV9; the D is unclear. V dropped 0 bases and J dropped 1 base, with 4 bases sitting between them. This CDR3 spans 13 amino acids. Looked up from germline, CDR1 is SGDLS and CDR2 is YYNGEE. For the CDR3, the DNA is TGTGCCAGCAGCGTAGGGGGTAACTATGGCTACACCTTC. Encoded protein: CASSVGGNYGYTF. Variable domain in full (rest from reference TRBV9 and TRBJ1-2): DSGVTQTPKHLITATGQRVTLRCSPRSGDLSVYWYQQSLDQGLQFLIQYYNGEERAKGNILERFSAQQFPDLHSELNLSSLELGDSALYFCASSVGGNYGYTFGSGTRLTVV.

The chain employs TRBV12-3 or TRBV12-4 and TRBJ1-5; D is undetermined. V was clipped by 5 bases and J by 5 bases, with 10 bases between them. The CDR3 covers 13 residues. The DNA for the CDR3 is TGTGCCAGCAGTCTATCTGGCCATCAGCCCCAGCATTTT. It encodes CASSLSGHQPQHF.

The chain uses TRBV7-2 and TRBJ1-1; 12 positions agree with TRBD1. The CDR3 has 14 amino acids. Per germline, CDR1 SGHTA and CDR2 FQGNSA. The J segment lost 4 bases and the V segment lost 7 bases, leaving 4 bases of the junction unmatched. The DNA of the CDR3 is TGTGCCAGCACCGGGACAGGGGGCTCCACTGAAGCTTTCTTT. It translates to CASTGTGGSTEAFF.

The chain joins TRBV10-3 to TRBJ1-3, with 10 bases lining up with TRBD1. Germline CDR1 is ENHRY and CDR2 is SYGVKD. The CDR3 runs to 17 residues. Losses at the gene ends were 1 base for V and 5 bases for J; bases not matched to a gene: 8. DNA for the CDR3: TGTGCCATCAGTGAGTTCCGGGGACAGGGGAAGAGAAACACCATATATTTT. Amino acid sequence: CAISEFRGQGKRNTIYF.

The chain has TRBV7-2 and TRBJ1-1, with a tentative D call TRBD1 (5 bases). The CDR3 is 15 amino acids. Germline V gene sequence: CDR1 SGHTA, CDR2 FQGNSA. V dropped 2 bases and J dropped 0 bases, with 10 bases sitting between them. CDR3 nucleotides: TGTGCCAGCAGCTTAAACAGGTTGGTGAACACTGAAGCTTTCTTT. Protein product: CASSLNRLVNTEAFF.

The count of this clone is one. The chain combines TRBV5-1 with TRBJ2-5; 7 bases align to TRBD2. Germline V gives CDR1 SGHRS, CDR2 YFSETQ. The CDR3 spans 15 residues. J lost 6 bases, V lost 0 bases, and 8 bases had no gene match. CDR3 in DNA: TGCGCCAGCAGCTTGGATCCGGGAGCGGGACAGACCCAGTACTTC. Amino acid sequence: CASSLDPGAGQTQYF. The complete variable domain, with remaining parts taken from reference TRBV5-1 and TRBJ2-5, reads KAGVTQTPRYLIKTRGQQVTLSCSPISGHRSVSWYQQTPGQGLQFLFEYFSETQRNKGNFPGRFSGRQFSNSRSEMNVSTLELGDSALYLCASSLDPGAGQTQYFGPGTRLLVL.

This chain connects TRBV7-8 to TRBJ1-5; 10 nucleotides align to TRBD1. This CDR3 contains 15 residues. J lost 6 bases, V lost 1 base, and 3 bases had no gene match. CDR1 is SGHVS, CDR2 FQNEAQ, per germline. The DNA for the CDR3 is TGTGCCAGCAGCTTAGGGACAGGGGGAGGTCAGCCCCAGCATTTT. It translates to CASSLGTGGGQPQHF.

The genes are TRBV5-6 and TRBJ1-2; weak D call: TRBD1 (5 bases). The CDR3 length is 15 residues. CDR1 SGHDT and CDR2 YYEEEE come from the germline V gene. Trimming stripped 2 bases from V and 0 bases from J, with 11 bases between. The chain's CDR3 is CASSFQRGSNYGYTF. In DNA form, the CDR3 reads TGTGCCAGCAGCTTTCAAAGGGGCTCTAACTATGGCTACACCTTC.

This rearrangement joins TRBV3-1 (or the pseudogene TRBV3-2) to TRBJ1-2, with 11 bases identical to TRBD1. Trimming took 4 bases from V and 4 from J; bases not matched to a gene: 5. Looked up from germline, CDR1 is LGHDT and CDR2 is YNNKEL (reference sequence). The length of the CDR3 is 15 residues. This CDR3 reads CASSPRTGGSYGYTF. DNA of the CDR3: TGTGCCAGCAGCCCCAGGACAGGGGGCTCCTATGGCTACACCTTC.

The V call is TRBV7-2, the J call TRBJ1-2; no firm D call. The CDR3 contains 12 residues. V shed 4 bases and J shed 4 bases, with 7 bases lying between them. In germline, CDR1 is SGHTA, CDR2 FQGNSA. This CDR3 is CASSSTFYGYTF. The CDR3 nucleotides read TGTGCCAGCAGCTCGACCTTCTATGGCTACACCTTC. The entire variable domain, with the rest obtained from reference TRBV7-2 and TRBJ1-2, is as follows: GAGVSQSPSNKVTEKGKDVELRCDPISGHTALYWYRQSLGQGLEFLIYFQGNSAPDKSGLPSDRFSAERTGGSVSTLTIQRTQQEDSAVYLCASSSTFYGYTFGSGTRLTVV.